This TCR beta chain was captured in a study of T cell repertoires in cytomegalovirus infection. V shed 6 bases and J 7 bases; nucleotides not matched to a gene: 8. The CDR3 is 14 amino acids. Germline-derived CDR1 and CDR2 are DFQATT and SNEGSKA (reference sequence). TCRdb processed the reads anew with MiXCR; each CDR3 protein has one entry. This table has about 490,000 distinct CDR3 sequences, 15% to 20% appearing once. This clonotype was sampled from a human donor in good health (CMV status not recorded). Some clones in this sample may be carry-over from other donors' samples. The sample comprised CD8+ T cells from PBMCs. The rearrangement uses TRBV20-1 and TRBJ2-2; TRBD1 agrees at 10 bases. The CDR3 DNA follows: TGCAGTGCAACCGGGACAGGGGTTGACGGGGAGCTGTTTTTT. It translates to CSATGTGVDGELFF.